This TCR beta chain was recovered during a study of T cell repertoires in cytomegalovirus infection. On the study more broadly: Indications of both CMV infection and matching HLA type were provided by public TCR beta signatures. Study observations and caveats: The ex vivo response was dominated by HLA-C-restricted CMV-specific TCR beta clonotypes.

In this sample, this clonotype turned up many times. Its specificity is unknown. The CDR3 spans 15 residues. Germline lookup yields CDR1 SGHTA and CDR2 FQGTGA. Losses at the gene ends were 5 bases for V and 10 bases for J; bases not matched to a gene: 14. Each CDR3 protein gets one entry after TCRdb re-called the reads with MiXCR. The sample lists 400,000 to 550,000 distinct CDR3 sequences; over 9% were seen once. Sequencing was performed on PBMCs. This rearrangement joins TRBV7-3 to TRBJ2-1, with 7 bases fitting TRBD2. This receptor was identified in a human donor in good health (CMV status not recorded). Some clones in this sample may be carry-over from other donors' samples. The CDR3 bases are TGTGCCAGCAGCCCCAGGTTGGGAGGGCCATGGGAGCAGTTCTTC. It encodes CASSPRLGGPWEQFF.